This T cell receptor (beta chain) was obtained from a study of T cell repertoires in cytomegalovirus infection. TCRdb reprocessed the reads via MiXCR and lists one record per CDR3 protein. This repertoire shows about 34,000 distinct CDR3 sequences, about 48% found once; its top ten account for approximately 92%. On this clonotype itself: What it binds is unknown.

This CDR3 spans 16 amino acids. Per germline, CDR1 MNHEY and CDR2 SVGAGI. V lost 4 bases to trimming and J lost 4 bases, with 16 bases between them. The sequence derives from a human donor in good health (CMV status not recorded). Some clones in this sample may be carry-over from other donors' samples. The chain uses TRBV6-5 and TRBJ2-2; D is possibly TRBD1 (5 bases). The sequencing here drew on CD8+ T cells from cultured PBMCs, taken from culture after CMV antigen stimulation. The CDR3 reads CASSWGKGSGTGELFF. The CDR3 nucleotides are TGTGCCAGCAGTTGGGGAAAGGGGTCGGGCACCGGGGAGCTGTTTTTT.